A selection of T cell receptor beta chains follows, all from one sample in a study of blood T cell repertoires in COVID-19. The repertoire was sequenced with immunoSEQ multiplex PCR; TCRdb's copy has only in-frame clones and lacks some. The sample yields 120,000 to 150,000 clones, about 90% seen once. The sequencing sample was made of peripheral blood. The receptors shown here come from a middle-aged man with active or convalescent COVID-19. Each CDR3 is given without its conserved first and last residue. Each record gives: J gene, V gene, CDR3 protein.

TRBJ1-5 | TRBV6-1 | ASSEREVSQPQH
TRBJ1-5 | TRBV19 | ASSITGFGNQPQH
TRBJ2-5 | TRBV7-9 | ASRPPGLAAQETQY
TRBJ2-3 | TRBV4-2 | ASSQDLTSGRKDTQY
TRBJ2-2 | TRBV19 | ASNEASGKNTGELF
TRBJ1-2 | TRBV28 | ASNPQGDRGPNYGYT
TRBJ2-7 | TRBV28 | ASSLRYEQY
TRBJ2-3 | TRBV6-5 | ASRLADTQY
TRBJ2-5 | TRBV13 | ASSSIPQGLGQETQY
TRBJ1-1 | TRBV4-3 | ASSQDLGQGMNTEAF